The rows below give T cell receptor beta chains drawn from one sample of a study of shared clonotypes between healthy human individuals. Profiling relied on immunoSEQ multiplex PCR, and the TCRdb table lists in-frame clones only, not all of them. Seen here are about 2,200,000 clones, about 93% observed once, and the top ten hold under 2%. The sequenced material came from naive CD8+ T cells from PBMCs. The receptors were sampled from a man aged 18-30 years in good health. Some clones in this sample may be carry-over from other donors' samples. The conserved cysteine and the conserved F or W are not part of the CDR3 here.

V gene	J gene	CDR3 protein
TRBV4-3	TRBJ2-5	ASSQEWGTGDGKTQY
TRBV14	TRBJ2-1	ASSPRGLAGHNEQF
TRBV5-4	TRBJ2-3	ASSPDGDTQY
TRBV27	TRBJ2-7	ASSLRRQGSWGGYEQY
TRBV19	TRBJ2-7	ASQADLGDYEQY
TRBV29-1	TRBJ1-1	SVWGIRTEAF
TRBV7-2	TRBJ1-2	ASSLSPGGEGYT
TRBV7-9	TRBJ2-6	ASGPHSSGANVLT
TRBV28	TRBJ2-3	ASSLRGPDTQY
TRBV14	TRBJ2-5	ASSQAGGRETQY
TRBV4-2	TRBJ2-2	ASSQGLAASGELF
TRBV7-9	TRBJ2-2	ASSEDLTGELF
TRBV28	TRBJ1-2	ASSGPYADRPTFYGYT
TRBV9	TRBJ1-1	ASSVYGSTNTEAF
TRBV4-2	TRBJ1-2	ASSQDRGLDYGYT
TRBV6-4	TRBJ2-2	ASSSDREAGTGELF
TRBV4-1	TRBJ2-2	ASSQFRLKGAGELF
TRBV27	TRBJ2-7	ASSVLIGHEQY
TRBV19	TRBJ1-5	AGGDRVGNQPQH
TRBV6-1	TRBJ1-2	ASSEDGQVGFNYGYT
TRBV25-1	TRBJ2-7	ASSEYGDLHEQY
TRBV9	TRBJ2-1	ASSPRAGGGYNEQF
TRBV14	TRBJ1-2	ASSLLDPAGYGYT
TRBV28	TRBJ2-2	ASSLSRVDPRELF
TRBV28	TRBJ2-5	ASSPRLAGYGETQY
TRBV11-3	TRBJ2-2	ASSLGTANTGELF
TRBV2	TRBJ2-1	ASGPERNHNEQF
TRBV6-1	TRBJ2-7	ASSDEPAGTYEQY
TRBV28	TRBJ2-5	ASSLGGQETQY